This T cell receptor beta chain was observed in a study of CD8+ T cells in alopecia areata. About the study: Spontaneous alopecia affected the roughly 6-12-month-old C3H/HeJ graft donors, whose skin was transplanted to roughly 7-10-week-old female C3H/HeJ mice. Study outcomes and limitations: Clonality was higher in lesional than normal scalp, especially in alopecia totalis/universalis. Patients displayed less clarity in TCR sharing than mice, a finding possibly related to HLA. Alphabeta T cells residing in normal skin are also sequenced in scalp samples.

The germline CDR1 and CDR2 sequences are FNHDT and SITEND (reference sequence). This CDR3 is 15 amino acids long. V lost 7 bases and J lost 0; bases outside the gene matches: 6. RNA was isolated and reverse transcribed to cDNA, the sequencing template. Data came from immunoSEQ multiplex PCR; TCRdb stores just in-frame clones and leaves some out. This sample shows under 350,000 clones and no singletons; more than 1% rests with the ten largest. For this clone: Its antigen is currently unknown. Gene names follow the mouse nomenclature. The CDR3 end is not reached by the read, which stops 4 residues before it; the germline J gene fills it in.

Cells that came from pooled cutaneous lymph nodes were sorted using CD4, CD8alpha, NKG2D, NKG2ACE and other markers. This receptor was identified in a C3H/HeJ mouse with alopecia areata. The strain's MHC haplotype is H2-k. The chain has TRBV19 and TRBJ2-3; 9 nucleotides agree with TRBD1. Material: CD4+ T cells sorted from a lymph node. CDR3 region: CASGDRGTSAETLYF. Partial CDR3 DNA: TGTGCCAGCGGCGACAGGGGGACTAGTGCAGAA.